The clone carrying this T cell receptor (beta chain) was recorded at least ten times. The sample is drawn from a study of T cells in Graves' hyperthyroidism and ophthalmopathy. This CDR3 is 15 amino acids long. Trimming cost V 4 bases and J 5 bases; bases outside gene matches: 9. The germline CDR1 and CDR2 sequences are SGHRS and YFSETQ. TCR beta CDR3 region amplification was performed from RNA transcripts. During a first-round RT-PCR of the TCR CDR3, the HTBI primer set was used. TCRdb processed the multiplex PCR reads anew with MiXCR; each CDR3 protein has one entry. The data contain hundreds of thousands of distinct CDR3 sequences, roughly 15% of them seen just once; the ten biggest clones take up approximately 19%.

The sequencing input was blood. This rearrangement joins TRBV5-1 to TRBJ2-5, with TRBD2 identical over 9 bases. The TCR originated in a woman aged 60-70 years with Graves' ophthalmopathy. The CDR3 DNA is TGCGCCAGCAGCCGATTAGCGGGAGAGGGGGAGACCCAGTACTTC. It translates to CASSRLAGEGETQYF.